A single sample gave rise to the 9 T cell receptor beta chains below, sequenced in a study of blood T cell repertoires in COVID-19. The table came from immunoSEQ multiplex PCR; TCRdb's copy has only in-frame clones and leaves some out. The table records 200,000 to 250,000 clones, approximately 80% of them present only once. Sequenced input: peripheral blood. The receptor set was obtained from a woman of 80 years or more with COVID-19, enrolled during active disease.

The chain uses TRBV29-1 and TRBJ2-3, with D possibly TRBD1 on 6 matching bases. Trimming left V 4 bases short and J 3 bases short, with 17 bases between. Germline CDR1 and CDR2: SQVTM and ANQGSEA. The CDR3 covers 15 residues. The chain's CDR3 is CSVVQGLGWTDTQYF. The CDR3 region has the DNA TGCAGCGTTGTACAGGGTTTGGGGTGGACAGATACGCAGTATTTT.

The chain joins TRBV4-1 to TRBJ1-2, with a tentative D call TRBD1 (5 bases). Germline V gene lookup returns CDR1 MGHRA and CDR2 YSYEKL. Between the trimmed V and J ends, which lost 1 base and 1 base, there was a span of 7 bases. The CDR3 is 14 residues long. The CDR3 DNA sequence: TGCGCCAGCAGCCAAGGGGGCCTTAACTATGGCTACACCTTC. Encoded protein: CASSQGGLNYGYTF.

V gene TRBV18 combines with J gene TRBJ2-5, with D possibly matching TRBD2 (5 bases). The V gene's germline CDR1 is KGHSH and CDR2 LQKENI. Trimming removed 2 bases from V and 5 bases from J, with 12 bases in between. The CDR3 runs 14 residues. CDR3 DNA: TGTGCCAGCTCACCAGACACGAGGAGGGAGACCCAGTACTTC. This encodes CASSPDTRRETQYF.

This clone was picked up one time. The chain links TRBV29-1 to TRBJ1-1; D may be TRBD1 (6 bases). Germline values: CDR1 SQVTM, CDR2 ANQGSEA. The CDR3 spans 13 residues. Trimming took 1 base from V and 8 from J, leaving 14 bases between them. CDR3 sequence: CSVEGGQGSEAFF. CDR3 nucleotides: TGCAGCGTTGAAGGGGGTCAGGGGTCAGAAGCTTTCTTT.

This chain uses TRBV20-1 with TRBJ1-2; no clear D gene. The germline V gene has CDR1 DFQATT and CDR2 SNEGSKA (reference sequence). The CDR3 runs to 11 residues. V lost 4 bases, J lost 7 bases, and 10 bases lay in between. The CDR3 bases are TGCAGTGCTACCCGGGGTTCTGGCTACACCTTC. Its protein is CSATRGSGYTF.

The V and J genes are TRBV11-2 and TRBJ2-3, with TRBD2 identical over 11 bases. CDR3 length: 19 residues. Germline V lookup: CDR1 SGHAT, CDR2 FQNNGV. The ends lost 3 bases at V and 1 base at J; junction bases unmatched: 12. CDR3 in amino acids: CASSLITSGSAAGTDTQYF. CDR3 sequence (DNA): TGTGCCAGCAGCTTGATAACTAGCGGGAGCGCCGCAGGCACAGATACGCAGTATTTT.

The chain uses TRBV2 and TRBJ2-1; 13 positions match TRBD2. This CDR3 comprises 16 residues. The germline CDR1 and CDR2 sequences are SNHLY and FYNNEI. With V trimmed by 6 bases and J by 5 bases, 7 bases remained unmatched. The CDR3 region is CASRGLGTSGDNEQFF. CDR3 sequence (DNA): TGTGCCAGCAGGGGACTCGGGACTAGCGGGGACAATGAGCAGTTCTTC.

This clone was counted once. The chain couples TRBV27 to TRBJ2-1; 9 positions agree with TRBD2. Germline V gene sequence: CDR1 MNHEY, CDR2 SMNVEV (reference sequence). Trimming took 4 bases from V and 2 from J; bases not matched to a gene: 3. This CDR3 has 15 residues. The CDR3 nucleotides read TGTGCCAGCAGTTCTGCGGGAGGGCCCTACAATGAGCAGTTCTTC. Protein sequence: CASSSAGGPYNEQFF.

This clone has only one observation. V usage is TRBV5-4 and J usage is TRBJ2-7; D is undetermined. Germline CDR1 is SGHNT and CDR2 is YYREEE (reference sequence). V was clipped by 4 bases and J by 4 bases, with 9 bases between them. This CDR3 has 12 residues. CDR3 amino acids: CASSHPGYEQYF. In nucleotides, the CDR3 is TGTGCCAGCAGCCACCCAGGTTACGAGCAGTACTTC.